This TCR beta chain was obtained from a study of identical twins. General observations from the study: In zero-insertion analyses, partial confounding could arise from invariant MAIT and iNKT cells.

This clonotype was recorded a few times. What it binds is not known. CDR3 length equals 13 residues. Germline V CDR1 and CDR2: SQVTM, ANQGSEA. With 4 bases clipped from V and 5 bases from J, the junction kept 7 bases outside the gene matches. Carrying unique molecular identifiers, the cDNA also gained a universal primer site through template switching. TCRdb used MiXCR to reprocess the 5' RACE reads, holding one entry per CDR3 protein. The profile covers 450,000 to 650,000 distinct CDR3 sequences, with just under 10% appearing a single time and roughly 3% taken by the ten largest. These data were also filed under a second study, of yellow fever vaccine responses in identical twins.

The rearrangement links TRBV29-1 to TRBJ2-7; TRBD2 aligns across 8 bases. The receptor comes from a woman aged 18 to 35 in good health. The sequencing input was PBMCs. CDR3 nucleotide sequence: TGCAGCGTTGGAGGGGCGGGAGGCGACGAGCAGTACTTC. Translation gives CSVGGAGGDEQYF.